This entry lists 21 T cell receptor beta chains sequenced from one sample in a study of T-cell reconstitution after alpha-beta-depleted transplantation in children. Unique molecular identifiers were used in preparing the TCRbeta library. TCRdb re-analysed the PCR reads in MiXCR, keeping a single row per CDR3 protein. The table has about 420,000 distinct CDR3 sequences, roughly 15% seen once; the top ten hold roughly 29%. Material: PBMCs, mostly from graft donor cells, obtained 360 days after TCRalphabeta/CD19-depleted stem cell transplant. The origin of the receptors is a boy less than two years old who had a stem cell transplant for Wiskott-Aldrich syndrome, so the T cells may come from the graft donor.

This clonotype was counted only a few times. This chain connects TRBV28 to TRBJ2-3; 10 bases agree with TRBD1. Per germline, CDR1 MDHEN and CDR2 SYDVKM. V shed 3 bases and J 2 bases; nucleotides not matched to a gene: 5. The CDR3 covers 16 residues. In nucleotides, the CDR3 is TGTGCCAGCAGTTTCACCGGGACAGGGGTCACAGATACGCAGTATTTT. Its protein is CASSFTGTGVTDTQYF.

This chain connects TRBV4-1 to TRBJ1-1, with D possibly TRBD1 on 5 matching bases. The CDR3 runs to 15 residues. Trimming shortened V by 1 base and J by 0 bases, and 9 bases separated the two germline ends. CDR1 is MGHRA and CDR2 is YSYEKL in the germline V gene. CDR3 coding DNA: TGCGCCAGCAGCCAAGCGGGGCGGGTGAACACTGAAGCTTTCTTT. Its protein product is CASSQAGRVNTEAFF.

This clonotype was observed at least ten times. CDR3 amino acids: CAIQDSMSYGYTF. Here the CDR3 DNA reads TGTGCCATCCAGGACAGTATGTCCTATGGCTACACCTTC. The rearrangement uses TRBV24-1 and TRBJ1-2; D may be TRBD1 (6 bases). Trimming pared 11 bases from V and 4 bases from J, leaving 16 bases between. Germline CDR1 is KGHDR and CDR2 is SFDVKD. The CDR3 spans 13 residues.

This clonotype was counted a few times. The rearrangement uses TRBV24-1 and TRBJ2-5; possible D gene TRBD1, 5 bases. The CDR3 length is 13 residues. CDR1 is KGHDR and CDR2 is SFDVKD in the germline V gene. V lost 6 bases and J lost 5, with 12 bases in between. The CDR3 coding sequence is TGTGCCACCAGTTATGGGTCAGGGGAGACCCAGTACTTC. Residues: CATSYGSGETQYF.

In its sample, this clonotype was seen a few times. V and J are TRBV21-1 and TRBJ2-1; the table assigns TRBD1, which was not confirmed against the DNA. TRBV21-1 is a documented pseudogene. The CDR3 is 13 amino acids. DNA of the CDR3: TGTGCCAGCAGCAAAGAGGCTAACAGGGACCCGCTCTTC. Its translation: CASSKEANRDPLF.

This clonotype was seen a few times. The chain employs TRBV5-1 and TRBJ2-7; D remains ambiguous. CDR3 length: 12 amino acids. The V gene lost 3 bases and the J gene lost 3 bases, with 7 bases spanning the gap. Per germline, CDR1 SGHRS and CDR2 YFSETQ. The CDR3 sequence is CASSSQDYEQYF. The CDR3, as DNA: TGCGCCAGCAGCTCCCAGGACTACGAGCAGTACTTC.

The rearrangement links TRBV7-9 to TRBJ2-5; the D is unclear. The V end lost 3 bases, the J end lost 6 bases, and 14 bases lay between the germline ends. CDR1 is SEHNR and CDR2 is FQNEAQ in the germline V gene (reference sequence). The CDR3 covers 14 residues. CDR3 loop: CASSFSQDKQTQYF. In nucleotides, the CDR3 is TGTGCCAGCAGCTTTAGTCAGGATAAACAGACCCAGTACTTC.

A few counts support this clonotype. J is TRBJ1-2 and V is TRBV29-1, with 7 bases lining up with TRBD1. CDR1 is SQVTM, CDR2 ANQGSEA, per germline. This CDR3 is built from 14 residues. The CDR3 DNA reads TGCAGTATACACAGGGGATCGGGTTCGGATGGCTACACCTTC. It yields the protein CSIHRGSGSDGYTF.

The chain couples TRBV6-5 to TRBJ2-3, with 12 bases fitting TRBD1. Trimming cost V 0 bases and J 4 bases; bases outside gene matches: 2. CDR1 MNHEY and CDR2 SVGAGI come from the germline V gene. The CDR3 runs to 16 residues. The CDR3 reads CASSYSGTGGPDTQYF. CDR3 nucleotides: TGTGCCAGCAGTTACTCTGGGACAGGGGGCCCAGATACGCAGTATTTT.

This clonotype was seen a handful of times. The genes are TRBV10-3 and TRBJ1-4, with TRBD1 matching 7 bases. This CDR3 region has 15 residues. V gave up 2 bases and J gave up 8 bases; unmatched junction bases: 8. Germline V gene lookup returns CDR1 ENHRY and CDR2 SYGVKD. The CDR3 nucleotides read TGTGCCATCAGTGAGCAGGGGGGCCGGATAGAAAAACTGTTTTTT. Translating gives CAISEQGGRIEKLFF.

In this sample, this clonotype turned up a few times. The chain is built from TRBV7-2 and TRBJ2-3; no reliable D call. Germline-derived CDR1 and CDR2 are SGHTA and FQGNSA. V was trimmed by 1 base and J by 1 base, leaving 9 bases between them. This CDR3 comprises 15 residues. In DNA, the CDR3 is TGTGCCAGCAGCTTAGAGGGATGGGGCACAGATACGCAGTATTTT. It translates to CASSLEGWGTDTQYF.

This clonotype has just a few counts. The rearrangement joins TRBV2 to TRBJ1-6; no definite D call. Per the germline V gene, CDR1 is SNHLY and CDR2 is FYNNEI. The length of the CDR3 is 15 residues. V shed 1 base and J shed 4 bases, with 8 bases lying between them. The CDR3 is CASSEGVGYNSPLHF. CDR3 sequence (DNA): TGTGCCAGCAGTGAAGGGGTGGGTTATAATTCACCCCTCCACTTT.

The chain employs TRBV4-1 and TRBJ1-4, with 7 bases identical to TRBD1. Trimming removed 2 bases from V and 4 bases from J; junction bases left unmatched: 4. The CDR3 is 15 residues long. Germline CDR1 MGHRA, CDR2 YSYEKL. As DNA, the CDR3 is TGCGCCAGCAGCCAACGACAGGGCAGTAATGAAAAACTGTTTTTT. Translating gives CASSQRQGSNEKLFF.

This clonotype was observed a few times. This chain connects TRBV21-1 to TRBJ1-1; the table's D gene call, TRBD1, was not cross checked with the DNA. TRBV21-1 is reported as a pseudogene. The CDR3 sequence is 17 residues long. As DNA, the CDR3 is TGTGCCAGCAGCAAAGGTGATCAGACAGAAAAGAACACTGAAGCTTTCTTT. This encodes CASSKGDQTEKNTEAFF.

This chain connects TRBV27 to TRBJ1-2, with unresolved D. The CDR3 runs to 13 residues. The germline V and J ends were trimmed by 5 bases and 4 bases, with 11 bases remaining between them. Germline assignment: CDR1 MNHEY and CDR2 SMNVEV (reference sequence). DNA of the CDR3: TGTGCCAGCAGTCCACGGGAGCTCTATGGCTACACCTTC. It encodes CASSPRELYGYTF.

The chain combines TRBV3-1 with TRBJ2-7, with D maybe TRBD1 (6 bases). V dropped 3 bases and J dropped 7 bases, with 16 bases sitting between them. This CDR3 comprises 14 residues. The germline CDR1 and CDR2 sequences are LGHDT and YNNKEL (reference sequence). In DNA, the CDR3 is TGTGCCAGCAGCCACGCTCTGGGGGCGGGTGAGCAGTACTTC. Amino acids: CASSHALGAGEQYF.

CDR3 amino acids: CASSQRTTGYEQYF. CDR3 bases: TGTGCCAGCAGCCAAAGGACTACGGGCTACGAGCAGTACTTC. The chain recombines TRBV3-1 with TRBJ2-7; TRBD2 is a possible D gene (6 bases). Between the trimmed V and J ends, which lost 2 bases and 3 bases, there was a span of 11 bases. Germline V gene data show CDR1 as LGHDT and CDR2 as YNNKEL (reference sequence). The CDR3 is 14 residues long.

The V call is TRBV2, the J call TRBJ2-3; TRBD2 matches at 11 bases. J lost 3 bases, V lost 6 bases, and 20 bases had no gene match. Germline V lookup: CDR1 SNHLY, CDR2 FYNNEI. This CDR3 has 20 residues. The CDR3 DNA follows: TGTGCCAGCAGAAGGCCGGGACAGATACTAGCGGGAGACGAGACAGATACGCAGTATTTT. Translating it yields CASRRPGQILAGDETDTQYF. Full variable domain (remainder filled in from reference TRBV2 and TRBJ2-3): EPEVTQTPSHQVTQMGQEVILRCVPISNHLYFYWYRQILGQKVEFLVSFYNNEISEKSEIFDDQFSVERPDGSNFTLKIRSTKLEDSAMYFCASRRPGQILAGDETDTQYFGPGTRLTVL.

This clonotype was counted between two and nine times. The V gene is TRBV6-5, the J gene TRBJ2-7; a weak D match, TRBD1 (6 bases). Germline V gene sequence: CDR1 MNHEY, CDR2 SVGAGI. The CDR3 length is 14 residues. V was cut by 4 bases and J by 0 bases, with 10 bases left in between. The CDR3 is CASSFRQASYEQYF. For the CDR3, the DNA is TGTGCCAGCAGTTTCCGACAGGCCTCCTACGAGCAGTACTTC.

This chain connects TRBV10-2 to TRBJ2-1; maybe TRBD1 (6 bases). Germline V gene sequence: CDR1 WSHSY, CDR2 SAAADI. CDR3 length: 15 residues. Trimming removed 3 bases from V and 5 bases from J, with 14 bases in between. The CDR3 nucleotides are TGCGCCAGCAGTGAAGGGGGTTTGAGAAACAATGAGCAGTTCTTC. Translating it yields CASSEGGLRNNEQFF.

This clonotype was detected a few times. The V gene is TRBV4-2, the J gene TRBJ2-5; D tentatively fits TRBD1 or TRBD2 (5 bases each). Between the trimmed V and J ends, which lost 0 bases and 6 bases, there was a span of 17 bases. This CDR3 spans 16 amino acids. Germline V lookup: CDR1 LGHNA, CDR2 YNFKEQ. The CDR3 is CASSQEGRLKGQTQYF. CDR3 nucleotides: TGTGCCAGCAGCCAAGAGGGGAGACTCAAGGGACAGACCCAGTACTTC.